This T cell receptor (beta chain) was sequenced for a study of cytotoxic CD8 clonotypes in ibrutinib-treated CLL. This clone was picked up a small number of times. The table came from immunoSEQ multiplex PCR; TCRdb's copy has only in-frame clones and leaves some out. The sample has roughly 49,000 clones; 70% to 90% are singletons. V dropped 5 bases and J dropped 7 bases, with 14 bases sitting between them. The CDR3 totals 13 residues. CDR1 and CDR2 (germline): MDHEN, SYDVKM. The receptor's source is a human donor with chronic lymphocytic leukemia. This chain joins TRBV28 and TRBJ1-2; D is undetermined. Sample: PBMCs, taken after 24 months of ibrutinib treatment. CDR3: CASSIYPHRGYTF. In DNA, the CDR3 is TGTGCCAGCAGTATCTATCCCCATCGTGGCTACACCTTC.